The 31 T cell receptor beta chains listed next were all sequenced from one sample in a study of T-cell reconstitution after alpha-beta-depleted transplantation in children. A TCRbeta library incorporating unique molecular identifiers was prepared. Using its own MiXCR run on the PCR reads, TCRdb lists one record per CDR3 protein. The sample shows hundreds of thousands of distinct CDR3 sequences, around 17% of them seen only once. The sequencing used PBMCs from the stem cell graft donor, collected from the stem cell graft. The receptors stem from a human donor who donated a stem cell graft to a child with acute myeloid leukemia.

In its sample, this clonotype was seen many times. The J gene is TRBJ2-5, the V gene TRBV29-1, with TRBD1 as a possible D gene (6 bases). V shed 6 bases and J shed 5 bases, with 13 bases lying between them. CDR1 and CDR2 (germline): SQVTM, ANQGSEA. The CDR3 covers 12 residues. The CDR3 DNA sequence: TGCAGCGTCACAGGGCAATGGGAGACCCAGTACTTC. Its protein product is CSVTGQWETQYF.

This chain joins TRBV20-1 and TRBJ2-5; TRBD2 aligns across 7 bases. V lost 0 bases, J lost 1 base, and 8 bases stayed unmatched. The germline V gene encodes CDR1 DFQATT and CDR2 SNEGSKA (reference sequence). There are 16 residues in the CDR3. The CDR3 nucleotides are TGCAGTGCTAGAGATCTCAAGCGGGGCTCCCAAGAGACCCAGTACTTC. It encodes CSARDLKRGSQETQYF.

The chain couples TRBV12-3 or TRBV12-4 to TRBJ1-2; 10 bases align to TRBD1. The V gene end was trimmed by 6 bases and the J gene end by 11 bases; junction bases not matched to a gene: 9. The CDR3 totals 13 residues. This chain's CDR3 is CASRAGTGAGYTF. Here the CDR3 DNA reads TGTGCCAGCAGAGCCGGGACAGGGGCTGGGTACACCTTC.

In this sample, this clonotype turned up many times. The J gene is TRBJ1-4, the V gene TRBV20-1; possibly TRBD1 for D (6 bases). CDR1 and CDR2 (germline): DFQATT, SNEGSKA (reference sequence). V shed 0 bases and J shed 5 bases, with 13 bases lying between them. The CDR3 covers 15 residues. The CDR3 DNA reads as TGCAGTGCTAGAGATTCAGGGGTGGAGAATGAAAAACTGTTTTTT. Protein product: CSARDSGVENEKLFF.

With respect to this clonotype: A much larger clonotype is one base distant, so this may be a read error. The V gene is TRBV7-2, the J gene TRBJ2-1; D possibly uses TRBD1 or TRBD2 (5 bases each). The germline gives CDR1 SGHTA, CDR2 FQGNSA. The CDR3 runs 15 residues. This CDR3 reads CAGSLGTAGYNEQFF. The CDR3 DNA sequence: TGTGCCGGCAGCTTAGGGACGGCGGGCTACAATGAGCAGTTCTTC.

This clonotype was seen a handful of times. The CDR3 DNA reads TGTGCCAGCAGCTTCGGACTGCCCAAAAACATTCAGTACTTC. Protein sequence: CASSFGLPKNIQYF. V and J are TRBV7-2 and TRBJ2-4; TRBD2 might be the D (5 bases). The germline V gene encodes CDR1 SGHTA and CDR2 FQGNSA. The V gene lost 3 bases and the J gene lost 2 bases, with 8 bases spanning the gap. The length of the CDR3 is 14 residues.

This clonotype was seen more than once but under ten times. This rearrangement joins TRBV24-1 to TRBJ2-2; D is uncertain. Between the trimmed V and J ends, which lost 8 bases and 0 bases, there was a span of 15 bases. Looked up from germline, CDR1 is KGHDR and CDR2 is SFDVKD. This CDR3 is 16 amino acids long. The CDR3 sequence: CATTHCGNTNTGELFF. The CDR3 DNA is TGTGCCACCACCCATTGCGGAAATACGAACACCGGGGAGCTGTTTTTT.

This clonotype was counted only a few times. The chain joins TRBV12-3 or TRBV12-4 to TRBJ1-2; 7 bases align to TRBD1. The CDR3 sequence is 14 residues long. The trim removed 5 bases at V and 5 bases at J, leaving 8 bases unmatched. CDR3 coding DNA: TGTGCCAGCAGTCTGGGACAGCACTTTTATGGCTACACCTTC. Translating gives CASSLGQHFYGYTF.

The rearrangement joins TRBV12-3 or TRBV12-4 to TRBJ1-4; TRBD1 might be the D (6 bases). CDR3 size: 16 residues. V lost 3 bases, J lost 0 bases, and 11 bases lay in between. The CDR3 protein is CASSFWTEATNEKLFF. CDR3 in DNA: TGTGCCAGCAGTTTTTGGACAGAGGCAACTAATGAAAAACTGTTTTTT.

The table lists this clonotype with a few counts. The rearrangement joins TRBV29-1 to TRBJ1-1, with no clear D. Trimming took 6 bases from V and 0 from J, leaving 8 bases between them. The CDR3 runs 12 residues. The germline V gene has CDR1 SQVTM and CDR2 ANQGSEA. CDR3 loop: CSVFKLNTEAFF. DNA of the CDR3: TGCAGCGTCTTTAAATTGAACACTGAAGCTTTCTTT.

The chain joins TRBV12-3 or TRBV12-4 to TRBJ1-6; D gene unclear. V was shortened by 3 bases and J by 13 bases, with 10 bases between the two germline ends. The CDR3 covers 12 residues. CDR3 nucleotide sequence: TGTGCCAGCAGTTTCGGAAATCGTCCCCTCCACTTT. Protein product: CASSFGNRPLHF.

The rearrangement links TRBV5-1 to TRBJ1-1; D is uncertain. The CDR3 is 13 amino acids. V lost 0 bases and J 11 bases, leaving 14 bases between the germline ends. Germline V gene sequence: CDR1 SGHRS, CDR2 YFSETQ. Here the CDR3 reads CASSLGDGGLAFF. CDR3 nucleotide sequence: TGCGCCAGCAGCTTGGGGGATGGAGGCCTGGCTTTCTTT.

This clonotype was picked up a small number of times. The chain is built from TRBV5-6 and TRBJ1-1, with D unresolved. The V gene's germline CDR1 is SGHDT and CDR2 YYEEEE. This CDR3 has 14 residues. Between the trimmed V and J ends, which lost 4 bases and 6 bases, there was a span of 16 bases. CDR3 coding DNA: TGTGCCAGCAGCCCGTCGACATCTATCTCTGAAGCTTTCTTT. Translated, it gives CASSPSTSISEAFF.

This clonotype has a count of ten or more. The gene calls are TRBV27 and TRBJ2-1; 7 bases agree with TRBD2. The CDR3 totals 17 residues. Looked up from germline, CDR1 is MNHEY and CDR2 is SMNVEV (reference sequence). The V segment lost 2 bases and the J segment 3 bases; nucleotides outside the gene matches: 10. The CDR3 DNA reads as TGTGCCAGCAGTTTAGGTGGAGCGGGGCGGATCTACAATGAGCAGTTCTTC. As protein: CASSLGGAGRIYNEQFF.

This clonotype was observed a handful of times. The chain uses TRBV12-3 or TRBV12-4 and TRBJ2-5, with 7 bases lining up with TRBD2. J lost 1 base, V lost 4 bases, and 6 bases had no gene match. This CDR3 comprises 15 residues. CDR3 nucleotide sequence: TGTGCCAGCAGTTCTGCGGGGGAACTCCAAGAGACCCAGTACTTC. This encodes CASSSAGELQETQYF.

The rearrangement joins TRBV4-1 to TRBJ2-1, with TRBD2 as a possible D gene (5 bases). The germline gives CDR1 MGHRA, CDR2 YSYEKL. There are 17 residues in the CDR3. V was clipped by 3 bases and J by 6 bases, with 21 bases between them. DNA for the CDR3: TGCGCCAGCAGCCACCCAGGAGGCCAATCCAAAGGCAATGAGCAGTTCTTC. It codes for CASSHPGGQSKGNEQFF.

This clonotype came up a few times. The CDR3, as DNA: TGTGCCACCAGTGAATCCGGGACAGGGAACCAAGAGACCCAGTACTTC. Protein: CATSESGTGNQETQYF. This chain joins TRBV24-1 and TRBJ2-5; 9 nucleotides line up with TRBD1. Trimming took 4 bases from V and 0 from J; bases not matched to a gene: 5. This CDR3 region has 16 residues. Germline CDR1 is KGHDR and CDR2 is SFDVKD.

The chain couples TRBV21-1 to TRBJ1-3. TRBV21-1 is given as a pseudogene. The CDR3 sequence is 17 residues long. CDR3 protein: CASREGRNPPSGNTIYF. DNA for the CDR3: TGTGCCAGCAGAGAGGGACGGAACCCTCCCTCTGGAAACACCATATATTTT.

To note about this clonotype: A much bigger clone sits one base away, suggesting this may be a read error. J is TRBJ1-5 and V is TRBV20-1; 8 bases align to TRBD1. This CDR3 contains 13 residues. Per germline, CDR1 DFQATT and CDR2 SNEGSKA (reference sequence). CDR3 DNA sequence: TGCAGTGCTGCTGACAGGGGTCATCAGCCCCGGCATTTT. It is translated as CSAADRGHQPRHF.

CDR3 bases: TGTGCCAGCAGTTACTCGGTCCAGGGAGGGACCGGGGAGCTGTTTTTT. It codes for CASSYSVQGGTGELFF. The V gene is TRBV6-5, the J gene TRBJ2-2; 7 nucleotides match TRBD2. Germline CDR1 MNHEY, CDR2 SVGAGI. Trimming cost V 0 bases and J 5 bases; bases outside gene matches: 6. The CDR3 extends over 16 amino acids.

The chain combines TRBV29-1 with TRBJ2-5; tentatively, D is TRBD2 (5 bases). The CDR3 has 17 amino acids. Trimming took 1 base from V and 2 from J, leaving 20 bases between them. In germline, CDR1 is SQVTM, CDR2 ANQGSEA. This CDR3 reads CSVEGGHLTQRQETQYF. The DNA for the CDR3 is TGCAGCGTTGAAGGAGGGCACCTAACCCAACGGCAAGAGACCCAGTACTTC.

The chain couples TRBV20-1 to TRBJ2-1, with unresolved D. The CDR3 runs 14 residues. V lost 6 bases, J lost 0 bases, and 12 bases lay in between. The V gene's germline CDR1 is DFQATT and CDR2 SNEGSKA (reference sequence). CDR3 sequence: CSAIRISSYNEQFF. CDR3 coding DNA: TGCAGTGCCATAAGGATAAGCTCCTACAATGAGCAGTTCTTC.

This chain links TRBV20-1 with TRBJ1-5; TRBD1 matches at 8 bases. Trimming took 5 bases from V and 3 from J; bases not matched to a gene: 12. This CDR3 has 16 residues. The V gene's germline CDR1 is DFQATT and CDR2 SNEGSKA (reference sequence). CDR3 sequence (DNA): TGCAGTGCTGCCCTACCGGGACAGGCCCTCAATCAGCCCCAGCATTTT. Its protein product is CSAALPGQALNQPQHF.

This clonotype showed up many times. The chain carries TRBV20-1 and TRBJ1-1; TRBD1 agrees at 8 bases. The CDR3 totals 12 residues. The V and J ends lost 6 bases and 5 bases, in that order; junction bases with no gene match: 5. Germline values: CDR1 DFQATT, CDR2 SNEGSKA (reference sequence). The CDR3 bases are TGCAGTGCCCAGGACAGGGTAACTGAAGCTTTCTTT. This encodes CSAQDRVTEAFF.

This clonotype was detected many times. The V and J genes are TRBV20-1 and TRBJ2-1, with TRBD2 identical over 15 bases. This CDR3 spans 14 amino acids. The germline gives CDR1 DFQATT, CDR2 SNEGSKA (reference sequence). Trimming at V came to 6 bases and at J to 6 bases, leaving 3 bases not matched to a gene. The CDR3 DNA follows: TGCAGTGCCAGGACTAGCGGGGGGGTCAATGAGCAGTTCTTC. This translates into CSARTSGGVNEQFF.

Comment on this clonotype: Being one base from a much bigger clone, this may be a read error. The chain employs TRBV15 and TRBJ1-2; D is unclear. The germline V gene encodes CDR1 LNHNV and CDR2 YYDKDF (reference sequence). The CDR3 is 12 residues long. Trimming took off 6 bases at V and 6 bases at J, with 11 bases between the two ends. CDR3 bases: TGTGCCACCAGGGCGGCGCCGGATGGCTACACCTTC. The encoded protein is CATRAAPDGYTF. Full variable domain (missing parts from reference TRBV15 and TRBJ1-2): DAMVIQNPRYQVTQFGKPVTLSCSQTLNHNVMYWYQQKSSQAPKLLFHYYDKDFNNEADTPDNFQSRRPNTSFCFLDIRSPGLGDTAMYLCATRAAPDGYTFGSGTRLTVV.

The chain carries TRBV20-1 and TRBJ2-2; 9 bases map to TRBD2. The junction had 2 bases not matched to a gene; V was cut back by 2 bases and J by 1 base. CDR1 DFQATT and CDR2 SNEGSKA come from the germline V gene (reference sequence). This CDR3 is 15 amino acids long. In DNA form, the CDR3 reads TGCAGTGCTAGAAATAGCGGGGGGAACACCGGGGAGCTGTTTTTT. As protein: CSARNSGGNTGELFF.

This clonotype was picked up a small number of times. The J gene is TRBJ2-5, the V gene TRBV6-5; 7 positions agree with TRBD1. The V segment lost 2 bases and the J segment 5 bases; nucleotides outside the gene matches: 11. This CDR3 is 16 amino acids long. CDR1 MNHEY and CDR2 SVGAGI come from the germline V gene. CDR3 nucleotides: TGTGCCAGCAGTTACGGAGAAGGGGGCGGTGGGGAGACCCAGTACTTC. As protein: CASSYGEGGGGETQYF.

The chain joins TRBV6-2 or TRBV6-3 to TRBJ2-7; D might be TRBD1 or TRBD2, each matching 6 bases. Germline V gene lookup returns CDR1 MNHEY and CDR2 SVGEGT. This CDR3 has 14 amino acids. Trimming cost V 2 bases and J 6 bases, with 14 bases left between them. The CDR3 loop is CASSYVQGGLEQYF. Here the CDR3 DNA reads TGTGCCAGCAGTTACGTACAGGGAGGCCTCGAGCAGTACTTC.

This clonotype was found a few times. V gene TRBV4-1 combines with J gene TRBJ2-2; D not resolved. V was cut by 0 bases and J by 1 base, with 6 bases left in between. The CDR3 has 15 residues. Germline lookup yields CDR1 MGHRA and CDR2 YSYEKL. The CDR3 loop reads CASSQESGNTGELFF. The CDR3 DNA reads TGCGCCAGCAGCCAAGAGTCGGGGAACACCGGGGAGCTGTTTTTT.

The chain employs TRBV7-2 and TRBJ1-4, with D maybe TRBD1 (5 bases). V was trimmed by 3 bases and J by 7 bases, leaving 21 bases between them. Germline lookup yields CDR1 SGHTA and CDR2 FQGNSA. There are 17 residues in the CDR3. The CDR3 is CASSFAGRPAGGEKLFF. The CDR3 DNA sequence: TGTGCCAGCAGCTTCGCGGGGCGTCCCGCTGGTGGTGAAAAACTGTTTTTT.